This TCR beta chain appears in the sequencing data of a study of T cell responses to AZD1222 COVID-19 vaccine. The germline gives CDR1 ENHRY, CDR2 SYGVKD. The CDR3 has 16 residues. V shed 4 bases and J shed 4 bases, with 19 bases lying between them. Sequencing used immunoSEQ multiplex PCR; TCRdb keeps in-frame clones, though not all of them. The data show about 50,000 clones, 70% to 90% seen once. Concerning this clone: Its antigen remains unknown.

Study results and caveats: Most donors were white British and more were female, and clonal diversity was possibly underestimated.

Sequencing was performed on peripheral blood, taken on day 0 of AZD1222 vaccination. The V call is TRBV10-3, the J call TRBJ2-5, with D possibly matching TRBD1 (6 bases). The source is an adult in good health. As DNA, the CDR3 is TGTGCCATCAGTGGAGGACTTACTACAGGGTCAGAGACCCAGTACTTC. It yields the protein CAISGGLTTGSETQYF.